Shown below are 19 T cell receptor beta chains from a single sample sequenced in a study of cytotoxic CD8 clonotypes in ibrutinib-treated CLL. Assay used: immunoSEQ multiplex PCR; TCRdb lists only in-frame clones, some missing. The data contain hundreds of thousands of clones, around 70% of them singletons. The input for sequencing was PBMCs, taken after 24 months of ibrutinib treatment. All receptors derive from a human donor with chronic lymphocytic leukemia.

CDR3 nucleotide sequence: TGTGCCAGCAGCTCGGCGGGTCTCTCCTACGAGCAGTACTTC. As protein: CASSSAGLSYEQYF. The chain carries TRBV5-6 and TRBJ2-7, with D possibly TRBD2 on 5 matching bases. The germline V gene has CDR1 SGHDT and CDR2 YYEEEE. Between the trimmed V and J ends, which lost 3 bases and 0 bases, there was a span of 10 bases. This CDR3 region has 14 residues.

J is TRBJ2-1 and V is TRBV6-5; D gene unclear. This CDR3 spans 15 amino acids. The ends were cut back, 6 bases at V and 1 base at J, with 13 bases in the middle. Germline CDR1 and CDR2: MNHEY and SVGAGI. The CDR3 DNA sequence: TGTGCCAGCAGCTCTCCCACGAATTCCTACAATGAGCAGTTCTTC. Residues: CASSSPTNSYNEQFF.

The chain combines TRBV6-5 with TRBJ1-2; D may be TRBD1 (5 bases). Germline CDR1 and CDR2: MNHEY and SVGAGI. Trimming removed 7 bases from V and 2 bases from J, with 14 bases in between. The length of the CDR3 is 14 residues. CDR3 sequence: CASTQAGLNYGYTF. CDR3 bases: TGTGCCAGCACCCAGGCAGGGCTAAACTATGGCTACACCTTC.

J is TRBJ2-1 and V is TRBV2; D is perhaps TRBD2 (6 bases). The germline V gene has CDR1 SNHLY and CDR2 FYNNEI. The CDR3 consists of 16 residues. The V and J ends lost 5 bases and 4 bases respectively, with 18 bases between them. CDR3 nucleotide sequence: TGTGCCAGCAGTAGGCGGGGCGGGACTGCTTACAATGAGCAGTTCTTC. This translates into CASSRRGGTAYNEQFF. The whole variable domain, remainder taken from reference TRBV2 and TRBJ2-1, is EPEVTQTPSHQVTQMGQEVILRCVPISNHLYFYWYRQILGQKVEFLVSFYNNEISEKSEIFDDQFSVERPDGSNFTLKIRSTKLEDSAMYFCASSRRGGTAYNEQFFGPGTRLTVL.

This clone was picked up a small number of times. The CDR3 bases are TGTGCCAGCAGCCTAGCGGGATCTCAAGAGACCCAGTACTTC. Translated, it gives CASSLAGSQETQYF. V gene TRBV9 combines with J gene TRBJ2-5; 9 bases line up with TRBD2. The germline V gene encodes CDR1 SGDLS and CDR2 YYNGEE. The CDR3 runs 14 residues. J gave up 2 bases and V 4 bases, and 3 bases lay outside the gene matches.

The sample holds a few counts of this clone. This CDR3 reads CASSWTGDTGELFF. The DNA of the CDR3 is TGTGCCAGCAGTTGGACAGGTGACACCGGGGAGCTGTTTTTT. The chain links TRBV6-5 to TRBJ2-2; 7 positions agree with TRBD1. Germline CDR1 is MNHEY and CDR2 is SVGAGI. Trimming at V came to 4 bases and at J to 3 bases, leaving 2 bases not matched to a gene. This CDR3 comprises 14 residues.

This clone was observed a handful of times. The chain carries TRBV27 and TRBJ2-2; D unresolved. Deletions cut 6 bases from V and 8 bases from J, with 10 bases between. This CDR3 has 12 residues. Germline CDR1 and CDR2: MNHEY and SMNVEV (reference sequence). The CDR3: CASSHPGGELFF. The CDR3 nucleotides read TGTGCCAGCAGCCACCCTGGGGGGGAGCTGTTTTTT.

This chain uses TRBV28 with TRBJ2-2; 7 nucleotides match TRBD2. Trimming took 2 bases from V and 2 from J; bases not matched to a gene: 11. Germline loops: CDR1 MDHEN, CDR2 SYDVKM. CDR3 length: 18 amino acids. Written as DNA, the CDR3 is TGTGCCAGCAGTTTACCCTTAGGAATAGCGGGCAACACCGGGGAGCTGTTTTTT. Protein sequence: CASSLPLGIAGNTGELFF.

The chain joins TRBV7-3 to TRBJ2-2; 7 bases are shared with TRBD2. Germline V lookup: CDR1 SGHTA, CDR2 FQGTGA. The length of the CDR3 is 17 residues. With 0 bases clipped from V and 2 bases from J, the junction kept 6 bases outside the gene matches. CDR3 loop: CASSLTGTTDNTGELFF. As DNA, the CDR3 is TGTGCCAGCAGCTTAACCGGGACTACCGATAACACCGGGGAGCTGTTTTTT.

The chain recombines TRBV19 with TRBJ1-6, with 8 bases matching TRBD1. Germline CDR1 is LNHDA and CDR2 is SQIVND (reference sequence). V trimming: 7 bases; J trimming: 7 bases; junction bases outside the gene matches: 3. The CDR3 spans 13 residues. For the CDR3, the DNA is TGTGCCAGTAATGACAGGGGCAATTCACCCCTCCACTTT. Translation gives CASNDRGNSPLHF.

In regard to this clone: This may stem from a read error, because a much larger clone lies one nucleotide away. The chain combines TRBV5-8 with TRBJ2-3; D not resolved. The germline V gene encodes CDR1 SGHTS and CDR2 YDEGEE. V was shortened by 4 bases and J by 3 bases, with 3 bases between the two germline ends. The CDR3 is 11 residues long. The CDR3 DNA is TGTGCCAGCAGCCAGACAGATACGCAGTATTTT. Translated, it gives CASSQTDTQYF.

The chain is built from TRBV18 and TRBJ2-7; perhaps TRBD1 as D (7 bases). CDR3 length equals 17 residues. Per the germline V gene, CDR1 is KGHSH and CDR2 is LQKENI. With 5 bases removed from V and 4 bases from J, the gap between germline ends came to 24 bases. CDR3 loop: CASSLGLLGGGTYEQYF. Written as DNA, the CDR3 is TGTGCCAGCTCATTGGGCCTCCTAGGAGGGGGCACTTACGAGCAGTACTTC.

The rearrangement links TRBV11-3 to TRBJ1-1; D unresolved. V lost 5 bases and J lost 2, with 9 bases in between. Germline V gene lookup returns CDR1 SGHNT and CDR2 YENEEA. The CDR3 spans 13 residues. For the CDR3, the DNA is TGTGCCAGCAGCCGGAACAGAAACACTGAAGCTTTCTTT. Residues: CASSRNRNTEAFF.

The chain joins TRBV18 to TRBJ2-7; D is uncertain. V shed 2 bases and J shed 2 bases, with 7 bases lying between them. Germline values: CDR1 KGHSH, CDR2 LQKENI. The CDR3 is 13 amino acids. Written as DNA, the CDR3 is TGTGCCAGCTCACCAGGTGTAGCCTACGAGCAGTACTTC. It translates to CASSPGVAYEQYF.

V and J are TRBV27 and TRBJ2-7; 10 bases are a match to TRBD2. The CDR3 runs to 13 residues. Germline CDR1 reads MNHEY; CDR2 reads SMNVEV (reference sequence). The V gene end was trimmed by 7 bases and the J gene end by 4 bases; junction bases not matched to a gene: 4. The CDR3 DNA follows: TGTGCCAGCAAGGGACTAGCGAGATACGAGCAGTACTTC. This translates into CASKGLARYEQYF.

This clone was recorded once. V is TRBV7-9 and J is TRBJ2-1, with D possibly matching TRBD2 (6 bases). CDR1 is SEHNR, CDR2 FQNEAQ, per germline (reference sequence). The CDR3 has 15 amino acids. Trimming cost V 5 bases and J 0 bases, with 11 bases left between them. The CDR3 DNA reads as TGTGCCAGCAGCGCTCGGGAGAGCTCCTACAATGAGCAGTTCTTC. It specifies CASSARESSYNEQFF.

The CDR3 nucleotides read TGCGCCAGCAGCCAAGCTAGCGGGAGTTTGCACGAGCAGTACTTC. This encodes CASSQASGSLHEQYF. The genes are TRBV4-1 and TRBJ2-7; 10 nucleotides line up with TRBD2. J lost 5 bases, V lost 1 base, and 5 bases had no gene match. Germline V lookup: CDR1 MGHRA, CDR2 YSYEKL. CDR3 length equals 15 residues.

V gene TRBV28 combines with J gene TRBJ2-5; TRBD2 matches 14 bases. The CDR3 is 17 amino acids. The germline V gene encodes CDR1 MDHEN and CDR2 SYDVKM. V gave up 2 bases and J gave up 2 bases; unmatched junction bases: 4. The CDR3 loop reads CASSLGTSGSGQETQYF. The CDR3 bases are TGTGCCAGCAGTTTAGGGACTAGCGGGAGCGGGCAAGAGACCCAGTACTTC.

The J gene is TRBJ2-5, the V gene TRBV7-2; tentatively, D is TRBD1 or TRBD2 (6 bases each). Trimming removed 3 bases at V and 4 bases at J, with 15 bases between. Germline assignment: CDR1 SGHTA and CDR2 FQGNSA. This CDR3 contains 15 residues. CDR3 protein: CASSFNSGGPETQYF. CDR3 DNA sequence: TGTGCCAGCAGCTTTAATTCCGGGGGCCCAGAGACCCAGTACTTC.